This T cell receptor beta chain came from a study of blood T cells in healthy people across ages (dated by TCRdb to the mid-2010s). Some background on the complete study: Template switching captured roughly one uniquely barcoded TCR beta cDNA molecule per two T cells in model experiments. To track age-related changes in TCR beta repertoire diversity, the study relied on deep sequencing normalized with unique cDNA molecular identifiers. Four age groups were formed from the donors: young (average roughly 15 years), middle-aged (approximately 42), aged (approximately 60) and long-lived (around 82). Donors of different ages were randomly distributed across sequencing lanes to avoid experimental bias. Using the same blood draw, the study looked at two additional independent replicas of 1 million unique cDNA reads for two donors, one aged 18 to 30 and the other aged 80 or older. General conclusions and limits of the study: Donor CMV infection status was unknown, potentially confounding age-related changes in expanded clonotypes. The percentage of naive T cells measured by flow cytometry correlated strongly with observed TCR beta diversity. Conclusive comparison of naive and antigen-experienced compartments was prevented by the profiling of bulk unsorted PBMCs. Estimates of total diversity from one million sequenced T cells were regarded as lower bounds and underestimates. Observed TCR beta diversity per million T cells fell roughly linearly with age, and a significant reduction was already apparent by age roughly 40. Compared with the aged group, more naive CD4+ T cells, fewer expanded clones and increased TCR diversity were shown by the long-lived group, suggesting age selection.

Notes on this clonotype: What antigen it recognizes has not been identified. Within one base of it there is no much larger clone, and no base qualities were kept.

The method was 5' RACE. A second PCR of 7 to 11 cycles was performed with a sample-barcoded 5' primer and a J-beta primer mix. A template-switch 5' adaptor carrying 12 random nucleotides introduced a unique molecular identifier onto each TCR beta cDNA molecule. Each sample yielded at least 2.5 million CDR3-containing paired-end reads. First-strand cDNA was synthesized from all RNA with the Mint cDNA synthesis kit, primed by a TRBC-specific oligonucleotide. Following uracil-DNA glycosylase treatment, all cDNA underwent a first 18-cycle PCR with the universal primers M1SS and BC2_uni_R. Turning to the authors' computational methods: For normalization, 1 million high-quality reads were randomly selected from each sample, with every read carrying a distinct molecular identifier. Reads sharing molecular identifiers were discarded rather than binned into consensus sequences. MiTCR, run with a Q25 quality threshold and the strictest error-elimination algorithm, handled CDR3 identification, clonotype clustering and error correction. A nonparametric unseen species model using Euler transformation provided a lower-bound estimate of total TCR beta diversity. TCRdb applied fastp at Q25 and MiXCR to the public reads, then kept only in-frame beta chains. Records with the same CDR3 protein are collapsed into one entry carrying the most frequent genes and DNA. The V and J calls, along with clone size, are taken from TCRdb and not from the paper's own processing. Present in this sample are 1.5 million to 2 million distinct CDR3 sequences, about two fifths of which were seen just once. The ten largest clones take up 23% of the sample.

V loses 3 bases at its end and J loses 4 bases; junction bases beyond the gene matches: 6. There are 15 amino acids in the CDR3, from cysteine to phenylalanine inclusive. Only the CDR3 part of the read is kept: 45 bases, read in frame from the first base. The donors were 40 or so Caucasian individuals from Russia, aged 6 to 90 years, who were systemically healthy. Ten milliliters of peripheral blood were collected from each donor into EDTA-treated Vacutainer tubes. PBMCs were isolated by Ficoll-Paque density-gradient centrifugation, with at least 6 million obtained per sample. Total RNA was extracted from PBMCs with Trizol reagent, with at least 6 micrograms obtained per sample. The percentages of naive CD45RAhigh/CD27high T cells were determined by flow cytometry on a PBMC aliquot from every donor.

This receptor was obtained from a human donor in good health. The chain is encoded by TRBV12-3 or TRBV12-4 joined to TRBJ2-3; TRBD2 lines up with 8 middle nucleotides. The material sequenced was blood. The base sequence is TGTGCCAGCAGTTTCCTGCTAGCGGGTCCAGATACGCAGTATTTT. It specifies CASSFLLAGPDTQYF.